The 29 T cell receptor beta chains reported below all come from one sample, sequenced in a study of Graves' ophthalmopathy and Graves' hyperthyroidism. Researchers took RNA transcripts and amplified TCR beta CDR3 regions from them. First-round RT-PCR employed HTBI primers, with a second-round multiplex PCR after it. TCRdb re-called the multiplex PCR reads through MiXCR, storing one row per CDR3 protein. The table records around 1,200,000 distinct CDR3 sequences, about 38% of them present only once. Specimen: peripheral blood or thyroid tissue (not recorded which). All receptors come from an adult man with Graves' hyperthyroidism.

This clonotype was seen many times. The chain combines TRBV6-5 with TRBJ1-1; D ambiguous. Deletions cut 4 bases from V and 3 bases from J, with 12 bases between. Germline V gives CDR1 MNHEY, CDR2 SVGAGI. The CDR3 extends over 14 amino acids. The CDR3 reads CASSSDDAYTEAFF. The CDR3 nucleotides are TGTGCCAGCAGTTCCGATGACGCATACACTGAAGCTTTCTTT.

This clonotype was seen many times. The chain employs TRBV20-1 and TRBJ1-1; D unresolved. The CDR3 consists of 13 residues. CDR1 is DFQATT and CDR2 is SNEGSKA in the germline V gene (reference sequence). V lost 4 bases to trimming and J lost 5 bases, with 14 bases between them. Here the CDR3 reads CSANLHTRTEAFF. DNA for the CDR3: TGCAGTGCTAACTTACATACACGGACTGAAGCTTTCTTT.

The rearrangement uses TRBV20-1 and TRBJ2-5; D is uncertain. The J call may not be correct, given that the DNA end is closer to TRBJ2-1. The CDR3 is made up of 13 amino acids. Germline CDR1 reads DFQATT; CDR2 reads SNEGSKA (reference sequence). CDR3 amino acids: CSARVSADNEQFF. The CDR3 nucleotides are TGCAGTGCTAGAGTGAGCGCCGACAATGAGCAGTTCTTC.

CDR3 amino acids: CASSMRPGQTYEQYF. CDR3 coding DNA: TGTGCCAGTAGTATGAGGCCGGGACAGACCTACGAGCAGTACTTC. This chain joins TRBV19 and TRBJ2-7; 7 nucleotides agree with TRBD1. CDR1 is LNHDA, CDR2 SQIVND, per germline (reference sequence). V was pared by 3 bases and J by 2 bases, with 7 bases of the junction left unmatched. The length of the CDR3 is 15 residues.

This clonotype was found many times. This sequence joins TRBV7-9 and TRBJ2-7, with D perhaps matching TRBD2 (5 bases). Germline assignment: CDR1 SEHNR and CDR2 FQNEAQ (reference sequence). The V gene lost 1 base and the J gene lost 1 base, with 8 bases spanning the gap. This CDR3 is built from 14 residues. The CDR3 coding sequence is TGTGCCAGCAGCTTAGAGGCGGGTTCCTACGAGCAGTACTTC. Its protein is CASSLEAGSYEQYF.

The chain uses TRBV29-1 and TRBJ1-2, with 7 bases fitting TRBD1. Per the germline V gene, CDR1 is SQVTM and CDR2 is ANQGSEA. With V trimmed by 1 base and J by 6 bases, 5 bases remained unmatched. The CDR3 loop spans 13 amino acids. CDR3 nucleotides: TGCAGCGTTGAAGCAGGGGGTCAGGATGGCTACACCTTC. It translates to CSVEAGGQDGYTF.

This clonotype showed up many times. The chain carries TRBV6-9 and TRBJ2-7, with TRBD2 identical over 8 bases. From germline, CDR1 is MNHGY and CDR2 SVAAGI. With 5 bases clipped from V and 6 bases from J, the junction kept 12 bases outside the gene matches. The CDR3 covers 15 residues. The CDR3 sequence: CASSATGLVSSEQYF. As DNA, the CDR3 is TGTGCCAGCAGTGCGACGGGACTAGTGTCATCCGAGCAGTACTTC.

This clonotype showed up many times. The genes are TRBV19 and TRBJ2-7, with D perhaps TRBD1 (5 bases). This CDR3 is built from 15 residues. Germline V gives CDR1 LNHDA, CDR2 SQIVND (reference sequence). V dropped 6 bases and J dropped 1 base, with 16 bases sitting between them. The CDR3 DNA is TGTGCCAGTAGCCTTCAGGGTTCGAGTTCCTACGAGCAGTACTTC. It translates to CASSLQGSSSYEQYF.

The chain links TRBV29-1 to TRBJ1-2; D is perhaps TRBD1 (6 bases). The CDR3 sequence is 10 residues long. Per the germline V gene, CDR1 is SQVTM and CDR2 is ANQGSEA. V lost 5 bases, J lost 7 bases, and 8 bases lay in between. CDR3 DNA sequence: TGCAGCGTTAACAGGGTTGGCTACACCTTC. Protein: CSVNRVGYTF.

This clonotype was observed many times. V is TRBV19 and J is TRBJ2-7; TRBD1 aligns across 9 bases. Looked up from germline, CDR1 is LNHDA and CDR2 is SQIVND (reference sequence). The CDR3 totals 15 residues. V dropped 3 bases and J dropped 5; count of bases not matched to a gene: 8. CDR3: CASSIRTGVLDEQYF. The CDR3 DNA sequence: TGTGCCAGTAGTATCAGGACAGGGGTCCTGGACGAGCAGTACTTC.

CDR3 DNA sequence: TGTGCCAGCAGTACCCCGACAGAGATGAACACTGAAGCTTTCTTT. This sequence encodes CASSTPTEMNTEAFF. The chain employs TRBV28 and TRBJ1-1, with D perhaps matching TRBD1 (5 bases). CDR1 and CDR2 (germline): MDHEN, SYDVKM. The V gene lost 5 bases and the J gene lost 0 bases, with 13 bases spanning the gap. This CDR3 contains 15 residues.

V is TRBV12-3 or TRBV12-4 and J is TRBJ2-2; 8 bases fit TRBD2. V was pared by 3 bases and J by 8 bases, with 2 bases of the junction left unmatched. The CDR3 has 13 residues. DNA of the CDR3: TGTGCCAGCAGTTTTACTAGCGGAGGGGAGCTGTTTTTT. Protein sequence: CASSFTSGGELFF.

The table lists this clonotype with a few counts. A much larger clone differs by one base, so this may be a read error. V and J are TRBV5-1 and TRBJ1-2; TRBD1 is a possible D gene (6 bases). The V gene's germline CDR1 is SGHRS and CDR2 YFSETQ. CDR3 length equals 14 residues. The CDR3 nucleotides are TGCGCCGGCAGCGGGGTCACAGGGAACGCTGGCTACACCTTC. Amino acids: CAGSGVTGNAGYTF.

This chain links TRBV7-2 with TRBJ1-2; tentatively, D is TRBD1 (5 bases). The CDR3 spans 13 residues. V lost 5 bases, J lost 2 bases, and 9 bases lay in between. Germline-derived CDR1 and CDR2 are SGHTA and FQGNSA. Written as DNA, the CDR3 is TGTGCCAGCAGCATACGGGGGAACTATGGCTACACCTTC. The encoded protein is CASSIRGNYGYTF.

This clonotype was detected only a few times. The rearrangement uses TRBV20-1 and TRBJ2-2; D might be TRBD2 (6 bases). The CDR3 contains 15 residues. The V and J ends lost 6 bases and 4 bases respectively, with 18 bases between them. Per the germline V gene, CDR1 is DFQATT and CDR2 is SNEGSKA (reference sequence). CDR3 sequence (DNA): TGCAGTGCCCCGTGGGGCCCGCGGGGCACCGGGGAGCTGTTTTTT. Its protein product is CSAPWGPRGTGELFF.

In the case of this clonotype: Given a much more abundant clone one base away, this may be a read error. The V and J genes are TRBV19 and TRBJ2-2; D call uncertain. Germline CDR1 LNHDA, CDR2 SQIVND (reference sequence). This CDR3 has 12 residues. CDR3 amino acids: CANSIFTGELFF. CDR3 sequence (DNA): TGTGCCAATAGTATATTTACCGGGGAGCTGTTTTTT.

Comments on this clonotype: This clone may be a read error of a much larger clone one base away. The chain recombines TRBV7-9 with TRBJ1-1, with D possibly matching TRBD1 (5 bases). Germline loops: CDR1 SEHNR, CDR2 FQNEAQ (reference sequence). V lost 3 bases and J 7 bases, leaving 15 bases between the germline ends. This CDR3 is 14 amino acids long. The CDR3 here is CASSFQGWEDEAFF. Written as DNA, the CDR3 is TGTGCCAGCAGCTTCCAGGGATGGGAAGATGAAGCTTTCTTT.

There are many counts of this clonotype. The genes are TRBV7-8 and TRBJ1-5, with a possible D match to TRBD1 (5 bases). The CDR3 length is 16 residues. Per germline, CDR1 SGHVS and CDR2 FQNEAQ. Trimming removed 3 bases from V and 0 bases from J, with 12 bases in between. Written as DNA, the CDR3 is TGTGCCAGCAGCTTGGTGGGGGTTTTTAGCAATCAGCCCCAGCATTTT. Residues: CASSLVGVFSNQPQHF.

The chain joins TRBV25-1 to TRBJ1-2; a weak D match, TRBD1 (5 bases). Germline V CDR1 and CDR2: MGHDK, SYGVNS. This CDR3 is 14 amino acids long. V was pared by 5 bases and J by 7 bases, with 17 bases between. The CDR3 loop reads CASSRPGSMVGYTF. The CDR3 bases are TGTGCCAGCAGTCGGCCAGGGAGTATGGTTGGCTACACCTTC.

The genes are TRBV20-1 and TRBJ2-5; D unclear. The V end was cut by 4 bases, the J end by 2 bases, with 14 bases between. Germline V CDR1 and CDR2: DFQATT, SNEGSKA (reference sequence). There are 14 residues in the CDR3. The CDR3 reads CSAIENGSQETQYF. CDR3 DNA: TGCAGTGCTATAGAGAATGGGTCACAAGAGACCCAGTACTTC.

At least ten counts were recorded for this clonotype. The chain is built from TRBV2 and TRBJ2-2, with TRBD1 identical over 8 bases. The germline V gene encodes CDR1 SNHLY and CDR2 FYNNEI. V shed 3 bases, J shed 1 base, and the junction held 4 bases outside the gene matches. This CDR3 spans 16 amino acids. CDR3: CASSDSGTGNTGELFF. The CDR3 DNA follows: TGTGCCAGCAGTGACTCCGGGACAGGGAACACCGGGGAGCTGTTTTTT.

The gene calls are TRBV10-3 and TRBJ1-3; 9 nucleotides agree with TRBD1. This CDR3 contains 13 residues. Germline V gives CDR1 ENHRY, CDR2 SYGVKD. V lost 8 bases, J lost 7 bases, and 6 bases stayed unmatched. The CDR3, as DNA: TGTGCCATCGGAACAGGGGGCTTGAACACCATATATTTT. Translated, it gives CAIGTGGLNTIYF.

V and J are TRBV9 and TRBJ1-1; D unresolved. Germline V gene sequence: CDR1 SGDLS, CDR2 YYNGEE. The CDR3 is 15 residues long. V dropped 4 bases and J dropped 4 bases, with 17 bases sitting between them. The chain's CDR3 is CASSLVWGSGTEAFF. The CDR3 coding sequence is TGTGCCAGCAGCTTAGTTTGGGGTTCCGGCACTGAAGCTTTCTTT.

The rearrangement links TRBV7-8 to TRBJ1-1; TRBD1 agrees at 10 bases. V trimming: 5 bases; J trimming: 7 bases; junction bases outside the gene matches: 7. The CDR3 loop spans 14 amino acids. CDR1 is SGHVS and CDR2 is FQNEAQ in the germline V gene. CDR3 bases: TGTGCCAGCAGCAGACCGACAGGGGGCTTTGAAGCTTTCTTT. This gives the protein CASSRPTGGFEAFF. The full variable domain, rest sourced from reference TRBV7-8 and TRBJ1-1, is GAGVSQSPRYKVAKRGQDVALRCDPISGHVSLFWYQQALGQGPEFLTYFQNEAQLDKSGLPSDRFFAERPEGSVSTLKIQRTQQEDSAVYLCASSRPTGGFEAFFGQGTRLTVV.

Comments on this clonotype: A much larger clone is a single base away; this may be a read error. V is TRBV7-2 and J is TRBJ2-7; 7 nucleotides line up with TRBD1. V shed 4 bases and J 6 bases; nucleotides not matched to a gene: 6. The CDR3 is made up of 13 amino acids. The V gene's germline CDR1 is SGHTA and CDR2 FQGNSA. CDR3 sequence (DNA): TGTGCCAGCAGCTCACGGACAGGCACCGAGCAGTACTTC. Amino acids: CASSSRTGTEQYF.

The CDR3 DNA is TGCGCCAGCAGCCAAGAGCGGGACAGGGGGAGATGGGGCTACACCTTC. This encodes CASSQERDRGRWGYTF. The J gene is TRBJ1-2, the V gene TRBV4-3, with 11 bases matching TRBD1. CDR1 is LGHNA and CDR2 is YSLEER in the germline V gene. The CDR3 runs 16 residues. Trimming took 0 bases from V and 8 from J; bases not matched to a gene: 8.

The genes are TRBV7-6 and TRBJ1-1; 9 positions agree with TRBD1. The germline gives CDR1 SGHVS, CDR2 FNYEAQ. The CDR3 sequence is 16 residues long. The junction had 6 bases not matched to a gene; V was cut back by 4 bases and J by 0 bases. Here the CDR3 reads CASSYRTGDMNTEAFF. For the CDR3, the DNA is TGTGCCAGCAGCTACCGGACAGGGGACATGAACACTGAAGCTTTCTTT. The full variable domain, its missing parts supplied by reference TRBV7-6 and TRBJ1-1, is GAGVSQSPRYKVTKRGQDVALRCDPISGHVSLYWYRQALGQGPEFLTYFNYEAQQDKSGLPNDRFSAERPEGSISTLTIQRTEQRDSAMYRCASSYRTGDMNTEAFFGQGTRLTVV.

As to this clonotype: The missing conserved phenylalanine or tryptophan at the end of this CDR3 makes a read error likely. Because the CDR3's place on the DNA is in doubt, the DNA is left out and the CDR3 is given as listed by TCRdb. The V gene is TRBV7-9, the J gene TRBJ1-1. The CDR3 is made up of 9 amino acids, end residues included. In germline, CDR1 is SEHNR, CDR2 FQNEAQ (reference sequence). This chain's CDR3 is CASSPRIGR.

The chain links TRBV10-3 to TRBJ2-7, with D possibly being TRBD1 (6 bases). The germline CDR1 and CDR2 sequences are ENHRY and SYGVKD. The CDR3 sequence is 13 residues long. Trimming pared 11 bases from V and 2 bases from J, leaving 16 bases between. The DNA of the CDR3 is TGTGCCCGCAGTCACGGACAGACCTACGAGCAGTACTTC. It is translated as CARSHGQTYEQYF.